This passage covers 22 T cell receptor beta chains from one sample sequenced in a study of read filtering for tumor transcriptome and immune sequencing. This library used about 360 ng RNA and molecular barcoded adaptors spanning alpha/delta and beta/gamma chains. TCRdb reprocessed the reads with MiXCR, giving one entry per CDR3 protein. The sample consists of about 47,000 distinct CDR3 sequences, more than 10% of them appearing once. Sequencing was done on a sample of a population of CD138-negative cells sorted from bone marrow. The receptors were sampled from a donor over 35 with multiple myeloma.

A word on this clonotype: This likely came from a read error, as a far larger clone is one base away. The J gene is TRBJ1-6, the V gene TRBV29-1; D gene unclear. The J call may be in error: the DNA end matches TRBJ1-1 better. Looked up from germline, CDR1 is SQVTM and CDR2 is ANQGSEA. CDR3 length: 13 residues. The CDR3 coding sequence is TGCAGCGTTCGGATAGGGAGAGGCACTGAAGCTTTCTTT. This sequence encodes CSVRIGRGTEAFF.

This clonotype was counted between two and nine times. The V gene is TRBV2, the J gene TRBJ2-2; no clear D gene. Trimming cost V 6 bases and J 7 bases, with 9 bases left between them. Germline loops: CDR1 SNHLY, CDR2 FYNNEI. This CDR3 region has 12 residues. CDR3 in DNA: TGTGCCAGCAGAAGTGGGAACGGGGAGCTGTTTTTT. Translated, it gives CASRSGNGELFF. Variable domain in full (rest from reference TRBV2 and TRBJ2-2): EPEVTQTPSHQVTQMGQEVILRCVPISNHLYFYWYRQILGQKVEFLVSFYNNEISEKSEIFDDQFSVERPDGSNFTLKIRSTKLEDSAMYFCASRSGNGELFFGEGSRLTVL.

Many counts were recorded for this clonotype. The chain uses TRBV12-3 or TRBV12-4 and TRBJ1-5; 8 bases line up with TRBD1. This CDR3 region has 14 residues. V was clipped by 6 bases and J by 4 bases; unmatched bases: 5. CDR3 protein: CASRTGTGNQPQHF. The DNA of the CDR3 is TGTGCCAGCAGGACCGGGACAGGAAATCAGCCCCAGCATTTT.

This clonotype was seen at least ten times. The chain has TRBV6-7 and TRBJ2-1; 7 bases agree with TRBD2. TRBV6-7 is designated an ORF whose function remains uncertain. This CDR3 comprises 12 residues. Germline trimming cut 6 bases from V and 7 bases from J; bases unmatched to any gene: 3. CDR3 residues: CASRRGRNEQFF. CDR3 nucleotide sequence: TGTGCCAGCAGACGCGGGAGAAATGAGCAGTTCTTC.

In its sample, this clonotype was seen many times. The chain employs TRBV20-1 and TRBJ2-7, with D tentatively TRBD2 (5 bases). This CDR3 contains 11 residues. The germline V gene encodes CDR1 DFQATT and CDR2 SNEGSKA (reference sequence). In nucleotides, the CDR3 is TGCAGCGCCCCTCGGGGCTACGAGCAGTACTTC. This sequence encodes CSAPRGYEQYF.

The table lists this clonotype with many counts. The V gene is TRBV29-1, the J gene TRBJ1-1, with a weak D call TRBD1 (5 bases). CDR1 is SQVTM and CDR2 is ANQGSEA in the germline V gene. The CDR3 has 14 residues. Trimming pared 5 bases from V and 4 bases from J, leaving 17 bases between. CDR3 nucleotides: TGCAGCGTTCAGGCGTCGGGGCCCTTCACTGAAGCTTTCTTT. It encodes CSVQASGPFTEAFF.

A remark on this clonotype: This likely came from a read error, as a far larger clone is one base away. This chain links TRBV6-5 with TRBJ1-5, with D maybe TRBD1 (5 bases). CDR3 length: 12 amino acids. The V gene lost 8 bases and the J gene lost 4 bases, with 9 bases spanning the gap. Per germline, CDR1 MNHEY and CDR2 SVGAGI. The CDR3 loop reads CASPGTNQPQHF. The CDR3, as DNA: TGTGCCAGCCCAGGGACTAATCAGCCCCAGCATTTT.

This chain uses TRBV4-1 with TRBJ1-3; weak D call: TRBD1 (6 bases). Trimming removed 4 bases from V and 3 bases from J, with 10 bases in between. The V gene's germline CDR1 is MGHRA and CDR2 YSYEKL. The CDR3 has 14 amino acids. The CDR3 loop reads CASSRQDNGNTIYF. CDR3 DNA: TGCGCCAGCAGCCGACAGGACAATGGAAACACCATATATTTT.

This clonotype occurred many times. Lacking the conserved final phenylalanine or tryptophan, this CDR3 likely reflects a read error. V gene TRBV27 combines with J gene TRBJ1-5, with a possible D match to TRBD1 (5 bases). This CDR3 comprises 15 residues. Germline V gene data show CDR1 as MNHEY and CDR2 as SMNVEV (reference sequence). V was clipped by 6 bases and J by 0 bases, with 12 bases between them. The CDR3, as DNA: TGTGCCAGCAGGGCCGGGACCGCTAGCAATCAGCCCCAGCATTCT. Its translation is CASRAGTASNQPQHS.

This clonotype has a count of ten or more. The J gene is TRBJ1-1, the V gene TRBV5-4, with D unclear. The CDR3 covers 13 residues. Germline V gene lookup returns CDR1 SGHNT and CDR2 YYREEE (reference sequence). V was trimmed by 2 bases and J by 4 bases, leaving 9 bases between them. The DNA for the CDR3 is TGTGCCAGCAGCTTAAGATTGGGCACTGAAGCTTTCTTT. Its protein product is CASSLRLGTEAFF.

As for this clonotype: An end of the junction does not agree with germline; a read error may underlie this. V usage is TRBV29-1 and J usage is TRBJ2-1; D gene unclear. Germline assignment: CDR1 SQVTM and CDR2 ANQGSEA. This CDR3 is 13 amino acids long. The CDR3 protein is CSVEAVAYNEQLF. The DNA of the CDR3 is TGCAGCGTTGAAGCGGTCGCCTACAATGAGCAGCTCTTC.

This clonotype was counted ten times or more. The chain couples TRBV28 to TRBJ2-6; D is ambiguous. The CDR3 is 14 residues long. Trimming removed 5 bases at V and 0 bases at J, with 5 bases between. CDR1 and CDR2 from the germline V gene are MDHEN and SYDVKM. Written as DNA, the CDR3 is TGTGCCAGCAGTGAGCCCTCTGGGGCCAACGTCCTGACTTTC. This sequence encodes CASSEPSGANVLTF.

In this sample, this clonotype turned up once. The chain employs TRBV14 and TRBJ2-2; D is perhaps TRBD2 (6 bases). The V gene lost 4 bases and the J gene lost 3 bases, with 18 bases spanning the gap. The CDR3 is made up of 17 amino acids. Germline V gene sequence: CDR1 SGHDN, CDR2 FVKESK. The CDR3 DNA sequence: TGTGCCAGCAGCCCCCGGAGGGTAGCGAGGGACACCGGGGAGCTGTTTTTT. This translates into CASSPRRVARDTGELFF.

This clonotype was counted many times. The gene calls are TRBV5-1 and TRBJ2-1, with TRBD2 as a possible D gene (7 bases). CDR1 is SGHRS, CDR2 YFSETQ, per germline. The CDR3 loop spans 16 amino acids. The V and J ends lost 6 bases and 2 bases respectively, with 18 bases between them. The CDR3 DNA is TGCGCCAGCACCACCCTGGGGGCGGGAGCCTACAATGAGCAGTTCTTC. Protein product: CASTTLGAGAYNEQFF. Full variable domain (rest looked up from reference TRBV5-1 and TRBJ2-1): KAGVTQTPRYLIKTRGQQVTLSCSPISGHRSVSWYQQTPGQGLQFLFEYFSETQRNKGNFPGRFSGRQFSNSRSEMNVSTLELGDSALYLCASTTLGAGAYNEQFFGPGTRLTVL.

The gene calls are TRBV20-1 and TRBJ1-6; 8 bases map to TRBD1. Trimming took 3 bases from V and 7 from J; bases not matched to a gene: 8. The germline gives CDR1 DFQATT, CDR2 SNEGSKA (reference sequence). The CDR3 totals 15 residues. As DNA, the CDR3 is TGCAGTGCTAGTAACTCAGGGGGCAGGAATTCACCCCTCCACTTT. This sequence encodes CSASNSGGRNSPLHF.

Concerning this clonotype: Since the CDR3 does not end with the conserved phenylalanine or tryptophan, this likely comes from a read error. The rearrangement joins TRBV11-2 to TRBJ2-7; TRBD1 matches 9 bases. This CDR3 has 16 amino acids. The V gene's germline CDR1 is SGHAT and CDR2 FQNNGV. CDR3 sequence: CASSTARDRVLYDQYL. DNA of the CDR3: TGTGCCAGCAGCACAGCCCGGGACAGGGTGCTCTACGATCAGTACCTC.

This clonotype was counted many times. V is TRBV4-3 and J is TRBJ2-7; D is undetermined. This CDR3 has 14 residues. The ends were cut back, 3 bases at V and 4 bases at J, with 13 bases in the middle. In germline, CDR1 is LGHNA, CDR2 YSLEER. The CDR3 loop is CASSQAQTGYEQYF. The CDR3 DNA reads as TGCGCCAGCAGCCAGGCCCAGACTGGATACGAGCAGTACTTC.

This clonotype was detected many times. The rearrangement links TRBV6-1 to TRBJ1-5; D unclear. The CDR3 extends over 13 amino acids. The V end was cut by 5 bases, the J end by 4 bases, with 9 bases between. Germline V lookup: CDR1 MNHNS, CDR2 SASEGT. The CDR3 sequence is CASSLNGNQPQHF. Here the CDR3 DNA reads TGTGCCAGCAGTCTCAACGGGAATCAGCCCCAGCATTTT.

Details on this clonotype: Germline is not matched at one junction end, which may reflect a read error. The V and J genes are TRBV7-9 and TRBJ1-1; perhaps TRBD1 as D (5 bases). CDR3 size: 13 residues. The germline V gene encodes CDR1 SEHNR and CDR2 FQNEAQ (reference sequence). CDR3 protein: CAGSSWSDTEASF. The CDR3, as DNA: TGTGCCGGCAGCTCCTGGTCGGACACTGAAGCTTCCTTT.

This clonotype appeared many times. The chain has TRBV11-2 and TRBJ2-1, with a possible D match to TRBD1 (5 bases). Per germline, CDR1 SGHAT and CDR2 FQNNGV. V lost 2 bases and J lost 6, with 17 bases in between. The CDR3 length is 16 residues. Here the CDR3 DNA reads TGTGCCAGCAGCTTAAGCATAGGGGCGCAGAGCAATGAGCAGTTCTTC. Translated, it gives CASSLSIGAQSNEQFF.

In the case of this clonotype: A much bigger clone sits one base away, suggesting this may be a read error. The CDR3 loop reads CASSERPGSYSNQPQHF. For the CDR3, the DNA is TGTGCCAGCAGTGAACGCCCGGGATCTTATAGCAATCAGCCCCAGCATTTT. The rearrangement joins TRBV6-1 to TRBJ1-5; no firm D call. The CDR3 consists of 17 residues. Trimming cost V 2 bases and J 0 bases, with 14 bases left between them. Germline loops: CDR1 MNHNS, CDR2 SASEGT.

There are many counts of this clonotype. The chain is built from TRBV27 and TRBJ1-5, with D hard to call. The V end lost 6 bases, the J end lost 10 bases, and 13 bases lay between the germline ends. CDR3 length: 12 residues. The germline V gene encodes CDR1 MNHEY and CDR2 SMNVEV (reference sequence). The CDR3 here is CASREGNGPQHF. For the CDR3, the DNA is TGTGCCAGCAGGGAAGGGAATGGACCCCAGCATTTT.